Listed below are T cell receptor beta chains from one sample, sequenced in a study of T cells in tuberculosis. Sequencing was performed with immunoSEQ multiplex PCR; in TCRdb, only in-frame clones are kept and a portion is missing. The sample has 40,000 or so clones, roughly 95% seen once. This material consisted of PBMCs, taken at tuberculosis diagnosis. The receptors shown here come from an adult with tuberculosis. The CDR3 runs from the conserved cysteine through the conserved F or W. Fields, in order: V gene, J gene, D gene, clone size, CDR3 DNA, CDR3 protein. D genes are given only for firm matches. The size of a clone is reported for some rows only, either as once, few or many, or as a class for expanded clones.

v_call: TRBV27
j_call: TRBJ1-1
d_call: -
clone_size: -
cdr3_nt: TGTGCCAGCAGTTTAAACAGATTCACTGAAGCTTTCTTT
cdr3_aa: CASSLNRFTEAFF

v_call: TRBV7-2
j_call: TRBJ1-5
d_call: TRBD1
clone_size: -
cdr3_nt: TGTGCCAGCAGCTCGACCGGGACAGGGGTCAATCAGCCCCAGCATTTT
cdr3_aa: CASSSTGTGVNQPQHF

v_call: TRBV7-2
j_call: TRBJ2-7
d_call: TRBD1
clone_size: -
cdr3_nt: TGTGCCAGCAGCTTAGGGACAGGGGATCGCCTCGAGCAGTACTTC
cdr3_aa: CASSLGTGDRLEQYF

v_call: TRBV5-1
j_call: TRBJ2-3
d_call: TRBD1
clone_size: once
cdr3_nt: TGCGCCAGCAGCTTGGGACCTACCGGACAGGGGCTCTTTGTGACAGATACGCAGTATTTT
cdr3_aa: CASSLGPTGQGLFVTDTQYF

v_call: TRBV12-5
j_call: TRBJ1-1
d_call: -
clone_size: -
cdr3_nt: TGTGCTAGTGGTGAGAGGCCGGACACTGAAGCTTTCTTT
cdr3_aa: CASGERPDTEAFF

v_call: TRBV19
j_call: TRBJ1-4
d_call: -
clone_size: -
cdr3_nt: TGTGCCAGTAGAAATGTAGCAACTAATGAAAAACTGTTTTTT
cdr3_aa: CASRNVATNEKLFF

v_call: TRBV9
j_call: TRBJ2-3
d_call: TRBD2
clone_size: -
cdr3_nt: TGTGCCAGCACCCTGACTAGCGGTCGTATGGGAGATACGCAGTATTTT
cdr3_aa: CASTLTSGRMGDTQYF

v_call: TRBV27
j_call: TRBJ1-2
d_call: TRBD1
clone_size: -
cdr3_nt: TGTGCCAGCAGTCAAGGACAGGCGGCCCTCTATGGCTACACCTTC
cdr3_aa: CASSQGQAALYGYTF

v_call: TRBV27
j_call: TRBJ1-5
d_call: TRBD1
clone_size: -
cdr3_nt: TGTGCCAGCAGTTTAATACAGGGGGTAAATCAGCCCCAGCATTTT
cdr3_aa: CASSLIQGVNQPQHF

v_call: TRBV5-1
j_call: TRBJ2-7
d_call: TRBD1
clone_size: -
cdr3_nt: TGCGCCAGCAGCTGGACAGGGACCTACGAGCAGTACTTC
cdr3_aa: CASSWTGTYEQYF

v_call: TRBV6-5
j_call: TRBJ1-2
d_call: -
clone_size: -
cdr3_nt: TGTGCCAGCAGTTACTGGGGAAGCGGGGACTGGGGCTACACCTTC
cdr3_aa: CASSYWGSGDWGYTF

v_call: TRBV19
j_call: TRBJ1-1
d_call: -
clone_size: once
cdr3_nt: TGTGCCAGTAGGCTTACAGGGAAGACTGAAGCTTTCTTT
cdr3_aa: CASRLTGKTEAFF

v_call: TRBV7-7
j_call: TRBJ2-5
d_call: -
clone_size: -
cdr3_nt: TGTGCCAGCAGCTTAAACTCCCAGGGGTCGTTGGAGACCCAGTACTTC
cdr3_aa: CASSLNSQGSLETQYF

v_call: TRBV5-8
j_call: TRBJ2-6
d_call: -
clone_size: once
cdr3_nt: TGTGCCAGCAGCTTAGTTTCAGGGCCCTCTGGGGCCAACGTCCTGACTTTC
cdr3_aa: CASSLVSGPSGANVLTF

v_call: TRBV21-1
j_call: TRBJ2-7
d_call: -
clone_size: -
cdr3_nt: TGTGCCAGCAGCGAAAACGTGGAGGGGATATCCTACGAGCAGTACTTC
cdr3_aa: CASSENVEGISYEQYF

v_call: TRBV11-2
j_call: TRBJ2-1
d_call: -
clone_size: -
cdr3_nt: TGTGCCAGCAGCCACCTAGCGTCTAGTGGTGAGCAGTTCTTC
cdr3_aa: CASSHLASSGEQFF

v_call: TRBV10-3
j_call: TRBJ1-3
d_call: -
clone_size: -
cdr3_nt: TGTGCCATCAACGGGAATGGAAACACCATATATTTT
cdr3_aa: CAINGNGNTIYF

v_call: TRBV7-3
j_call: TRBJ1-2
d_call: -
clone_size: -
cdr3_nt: TGTGCCAGCAGCTTAACGAAAGACGTAACTGGGCATGGCTACACCTTC
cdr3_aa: CASSLTKDVTGHGYTF

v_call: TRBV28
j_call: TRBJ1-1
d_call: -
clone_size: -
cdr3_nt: TGTGCCAGCAGTTTACAGGTGGGAGTCACTGAAGCTTTCTTT
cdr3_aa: CASSLQVGVTEAFF

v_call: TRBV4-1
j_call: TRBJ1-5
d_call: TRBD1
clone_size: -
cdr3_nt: TGCGCCAGCAGCCAAATAGGAACCGGGACAGCAAATCAGCCCCAGCATTTT
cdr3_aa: CASSQIGTGTANQPQHF

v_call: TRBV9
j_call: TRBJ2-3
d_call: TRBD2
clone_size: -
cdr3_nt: TGTGCCAGCAGCGCCGGGACTAGCGGGGGGGGCGTGCATACGCAGTATTTT
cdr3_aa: CASSAGTSGGGVHTQYF

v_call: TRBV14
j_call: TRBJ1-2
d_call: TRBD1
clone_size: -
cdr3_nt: TGTGCCAGCAGCCGAACCTACAGGGGTGCTCCGGATGGCTACACCTTC
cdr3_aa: CASSRTYRGAPDGYTF

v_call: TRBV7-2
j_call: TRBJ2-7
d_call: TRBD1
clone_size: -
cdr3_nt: TGTGCCAGCAGCTTCCCTACCGTTAGACAGGGCCGCACCTACGAGCAGTACTTC
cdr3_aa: CASSFPTVRQGRTYEQYF

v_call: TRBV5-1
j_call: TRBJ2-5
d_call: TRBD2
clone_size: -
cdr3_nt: TGCGCCAGCAGCCCCCCCCTGGGGGGGGGTCAAGAGACCCAGTACTTC
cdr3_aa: CASSPPLGGGQETQYF

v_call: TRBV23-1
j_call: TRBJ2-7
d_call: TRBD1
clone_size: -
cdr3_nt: TGCGCCAGCCCCGCCTGCGGGACAGGAGACTACGAGCAGTACTTC
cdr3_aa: CASPACGTGDYEQYF

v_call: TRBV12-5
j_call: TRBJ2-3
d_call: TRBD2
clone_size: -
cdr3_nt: TGTGCTAGTGGTTCAGGACTAGCGGGGGCAGATACGCAGTATTTT
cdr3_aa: CASGSGLAGADTQYF

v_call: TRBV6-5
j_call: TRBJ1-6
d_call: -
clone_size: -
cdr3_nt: TGTGCCAGCAGTTACTCCCTCGGGGTCGATAATTCACCCCTCCACTTT
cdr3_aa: CASSYSLGVDNSPLHF

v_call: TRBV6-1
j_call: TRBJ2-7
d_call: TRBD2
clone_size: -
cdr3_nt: TGTGCCAGCAGCCCTAGCGGATACGAGCAGTACTTC
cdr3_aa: CASSPSGYEQYF

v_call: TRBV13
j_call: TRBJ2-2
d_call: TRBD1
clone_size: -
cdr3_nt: TGTGCCAGCAGCTTAGAAGGTGGGACAGGGGGCACCGGGGAGCTGTTTTTT
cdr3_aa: CASSLEGGTGGTGELFF

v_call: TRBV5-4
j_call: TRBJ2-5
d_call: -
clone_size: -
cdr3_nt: TGTGCCAGCAGCTTGGAGCCCACAGACCCCGGCGGGGAGACCCAGTACTTC
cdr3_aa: CASSLEPTDPGGETQYF

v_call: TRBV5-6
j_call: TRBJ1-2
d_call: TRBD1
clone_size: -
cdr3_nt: TGTGCCAGCAGCGCTGATCGGGACAGTTACGGCTACACCTTC
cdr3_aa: CASSADRDSYGYTF

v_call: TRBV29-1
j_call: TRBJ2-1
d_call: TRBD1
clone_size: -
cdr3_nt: TGCAGCGTTGGCACAGGGGCCTGGGAGCAGTTCTTC
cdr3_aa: CSVGTGAWEQFF

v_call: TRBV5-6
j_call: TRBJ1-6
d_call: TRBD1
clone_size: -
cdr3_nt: TGTGCCAGCAGCTCCTTCGGGACAGCAAAAAATTCACCCCTCCACTTT
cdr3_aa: CASSSFGTAKNSPLHF

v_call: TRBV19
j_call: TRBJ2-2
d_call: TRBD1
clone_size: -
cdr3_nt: TGTGCCAGTTCCCCAAGGGACAGGGGAATTACCGGGGAGCTGTTTTTT
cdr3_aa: CASSPRDRGITGELFF

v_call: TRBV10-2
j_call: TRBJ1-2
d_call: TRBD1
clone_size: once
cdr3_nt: TGCGCCAGCAGTGGCGGGACAGGGGGCTATGGCTACACCTTC
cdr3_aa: CASSGGTGGYGYTF

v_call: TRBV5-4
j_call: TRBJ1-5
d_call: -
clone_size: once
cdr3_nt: TGTGCCAGCAGCTTGGGGGGGGAAGAAGATCAGCCCCAGCATTTT
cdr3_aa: CASSLGGEEDQPQHF

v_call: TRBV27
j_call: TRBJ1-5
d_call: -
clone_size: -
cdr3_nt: TGTGCCAGCAGTTTATCGAACAGGCCCAATCAGCCCCAGCATTTT
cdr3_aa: CASSLSNRPNQPQHF